This T cell receptor (beta chain) was obtained from a study of naive and memory T cell subsets. The junction had 9 bases not matched to a gene; V was cut back by 6 bases and J by 0 bases. This CDR3 has 16 amino acids. The V gene's germline CDR1 is SQVTM and CDR2 ANQGSEA. Two oligonucleotides, mixed equimolar, formed the beta constant-region primer covering TRBC1 and TRBC2. TCRdb processed the UMI-ligation and nested PCR reads anew with MiXCR; each CDR3 protein has one entry. The sample holds 70,000 to 95,000 distinct CDR3 sequences, more than 6.5% seen once. This clonotype was seen a handful of times.

Source material: central memory CD4+ T cells from blood. This sequence originates from a human donor in good health. The rearrangement uses TRBV29-1 and TRBJ1-2, with 11 bases aligning to TRBD1. The CDR3 is CSVKAGTGGSNYGYTF. The CDR3 nucleotides are TGCAGCGTGAAAGCCGGGACAGGGGGTTCTAACTATGGCTACACCTTC.